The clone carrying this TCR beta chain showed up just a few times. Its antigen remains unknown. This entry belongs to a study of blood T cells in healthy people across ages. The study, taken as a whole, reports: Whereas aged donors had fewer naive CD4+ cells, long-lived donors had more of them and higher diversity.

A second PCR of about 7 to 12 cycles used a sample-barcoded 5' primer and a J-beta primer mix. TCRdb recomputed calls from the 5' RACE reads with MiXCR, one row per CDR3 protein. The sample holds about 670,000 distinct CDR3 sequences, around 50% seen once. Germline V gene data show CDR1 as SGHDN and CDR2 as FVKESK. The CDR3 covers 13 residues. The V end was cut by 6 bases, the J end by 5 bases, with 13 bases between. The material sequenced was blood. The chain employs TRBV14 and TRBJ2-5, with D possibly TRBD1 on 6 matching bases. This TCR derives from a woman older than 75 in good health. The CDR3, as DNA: TGTGCCAGCAGTTACAGGGAGCGGGAGACCCAGTACTTC. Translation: CASSYRERETQYF.